This is a list of T cell receptor beta chains from one sample in a study of cytomegalovirus exposure and HLA in healthy donors. Assay: immunoSEQ multiplex PCR; the TCRdb copy retains only in-frame clones and omits some. The sample contains about 150,000 clones, about three quarters of which appear only once. The material sequenced was PBMCs. The source is a woman between 35 and 50 years old in good health and CMV-seropositive. Both conserved end residues are part of each CDR3. A D gene is named only where the DNA matches it firmly. Expanded clones are given a class, and other clones once, few, many or no size at all.

v_call	clone_size	j_call	d_call	cdr3_aa	cdr3_nt
TRBV5-6	NA	TRBJ1-1	TRBD1	CASSLRIGTGFLNTEAFF	TGTGCCAGCAGCTTGCGAATCGGGACAGGGTTTTTGAACACTGAAGCTTTCTTT
TRBV30	few	TRBJ2-6	NA	CAWSVGWGTSGANGLTF	TGTGCCTGGAGTGTGGGCTGGGGAACCTCTGGGGCCAACGGCCTGACTTTC
TRBV7-9	once	TRBJ2-1	TRBD1	CASSFTGGLNEQFF	TGTGCCAGCAGCTTTACAGGGGGCCTCAATGAGCAGTTCTTC
TRBV27	few	TRBJ1-2	NA	CASSSTPVYGYTF	TGTGCCAGCAGTTCGACACCGGTCTATGGCTACACCTTC
TRBV2	NA	TRBJ1-5	NA	CASSDPREPQHF	TGTGCCAGCAGTGACCCCCGGGAGCCCCAGCATTTT
TRBV15	NA	TRBJ1-1	TRBD1	CATSRARTGGRATEAFF	TGTGCCACCAGCAGAGCAAGGACAGGGGGGCGAGCCACTGAAGCTTTCTTT
TRBV7-8	NA	TRBJ1-1	NA	CASSPRGADTTEAFF	TGTGCCAGCAGCCCCCGCGGGGCAGACACCACTGAAGCTTTCTTT
TRBV6-1	once	TRBJ1-5	NA	CASSEEIGEYQPQHF	TGTGCCAGCAGTGAGGAGATCGGAGAATATCAGCCCCAGCATTTT
TRBV29-1	NA	TRBJ2-7	NA	CSVTTASSYEQYF	TGCAGCGTAACCACCGCTAGCTCCTACGAGCAGTACTTC
TRBV29-1	NA	TRBJ1-1	TRBD1	CSVEDREAEAFF	TGCAGCGTGGAAGACAGGGAGGCTGAAGCTTTCTTT
TRBV15	NA	TRBJ1-1	NA	CATSRSGESTEAFF	TGTGCCACCAGCAGATCAGGGGAAAGCACTGAAGCTTTCTTT
TRBV30	once	TRBJ1-5	NA	CAWSGSGNQPQHF	TGTGCCTGGAGTGGGAGTGGAAATCAGCCCCAGCATTTT
TRBV5-1	NA	TRBJ1-1	NA	CASSQWSGNTEAFF	TGCGCCAGCAGCCAGTGGTCGGGGAACACTGAAGCTTTCTTT
TRBV5-8	NA	TRBJ1-2	TRBD1	CASSGGSGGNYGYTF	TGTGCCAGCAGCGGTGGCTCAGGGGGAAACTATGGCTACACCTTC
TRBV5-1	NA	TRBJ1-6	NA	CASRLILSYNSPLHF	TGCGCCAGCAGGCTAATTTTGTCCTATAATTCACCCCTCCACTTT
TRBV4-1	NA	TRBJ2-1	NA	CASSQDTGPYEQFF	TGCGCCAGCAGCCAAGACACAGGGCCCTATGAGCAGTTCTTC
TRBV10-3	NA	TRBJ2-5	TRBD1	CAISVRQGDQETQYF	TGTGCCATCAGTGTAAGACAGGGGGATCAAGAGACCCAGTACTTC
TRBV6-4	NA	TRBJ2-2	TRBD1	CASSDDRTGNRRAGELFF	TGTGCCAGCAGTGACGACCGGACAGGGAATCGGCGGGCCGGGGAGCTGTTTTTT
TRBV7-9	NA	TRBJ2-1	NA	CASSPRYEQFF	TGTGCCAGCAGCCCTCGTTATGAGCAGTTCTTC
TRBV28	NA	TRBJ2-2	TRBD1	CASHRGQNTGELFF	TGTGCCAGTCACAGGGGGCAGAACACCGGGGAGCTGTTTTTT
TRBV4-1	NA	TRBJ1-5	NA	CASSQRAESMSNQPQHF	TGCGCCAGCAGCCAGAGGGCGGAAAGTATGAGCAATCAGCCCCAGCATTTT
TRBV6-6	NA	TRBJ2-2	NA	CASSYSETTNTGELFF	TGTGCCAGCAGTTACTCCGAAACAACAAACACCGGGGAGCTGTTTTTT
TRBV28	NA	TRBJ2-2	TRBD1	CASIQGDYITGELFF	TGTGCCAGCATCCAGGGGGATTACATCACCGGGGAGCTGTTTTTT
TRBV5-1	NA	TRBJ2-1	NA	CASSLITRGYYNEQFF	TGCGCCAGCAGCTTGATCACCAGGGGATATTACAATGAGCAGTTCTTC
TRBV6-1	few	TRBJ1-6	NA	CASSEIRSSYNSPLHF	TGTGCCAGCAGTGAAATCCGGAGCTCCTATAATTCACCCCTCCACTTT
TRBV10-3	NA	TRBJ1-6	NA	CAISEGEVGVSPLHF	TGTGCCATCAGTGAAGGGGAGGTAGGTGTATCACCCCTCCACTTT
TRBV27	NA	TRBJ1-2	NA	CASSADPGHPAHGYTF	TGTGCCAGCAGTGCCGATCCGGGACATCCAGCCCATGGCTACACCTTC
TRBV7-9	NA	TRBJ1-4	TRBD1	CASSFGRRQGLGEKLFF	TGTGCCAGCAGCTTCGGCCGGAGACAGGGACTAGGTGAAAAACTGTTTTTT
TRBV5-5	NA	TRBJ1-2	NA	CASSQDTGLGGDNYGYTF	TGCGCCAGCAGCCAAGATACCGGACTGGGGGGAGATAACTATGGCTACACCTTC
TRBV5-4	NA	TRBJ2-7	TRBD2	CASSFGTSGFYEQYF	TGTGCCAGCAGCTTCGGGACTAGCGGGTTCTACGAGCAGTACTTC
TRBV5-4	NA	TRBJ2-3	TRBD2	CASSAPGLGFTDTQYF	TGTGCCAGCAGCGCTCCGGGACTAGGCTTCACAGATACGCAGTATTTT
TRBV21-1	few	TRBJ1-2	NA	CASSKRSEQDGYTF	TGTGCCAGCAGCAAAAGGTCCGAACAGGATGGCTACACCTTC
TRBV10-3	NA	TRBJ2-3	TRBD2	CAISGLAGDTDTQYF	TGTGCCATCAGTGGTCTAGCGGGGGACACAGATACGCAGTATTTT
TRBV12-5	NA	TRBJ2-3	NA	CASGAGTQEGDTQYF	TGTGCTAGTGGCGCCGGGACTCAGGAGGGAGATACGCAGTATTTT
TRBV7-2	few	TRBJ1-4	NA	CASSLIRGGGAEKLFF	TGTGCCAGCAGCTTGATCCGAGGAGGGGGGGCCGAAAAACTGTTTTTT
TRBV6-1	NA	TRBJ1-2	NA	CASTGDRVSGYTF	TGTGCCAGCACCGGAGATCGGGTGTCTGGCTACACCTTC
TRBV6-6	NA	TRBJ1-1	NA	CASRRTDTEAFF	TGTGCCAGCCGTCGGACAGACACTGAAGCTTTCTTT
TRBV30	NA	TRBJ1-1	NA	CAWSPTGTMNTEAFF	TGTGCCTGGAGTCCGACAGGCACGATGAACACTGAAGCTTTCTTT
TRBV28	NA	TRBJ2-7	NA	CASRGGAWSSYEQYF	TGTGCCAGCAGGGGGGGGGCGTGGAGCTCCTACGAGCAGTACTTC
TRBV7-6	NA	TRBJ2-3	NA	CASSLFAGRTDTQYF	TGTGCCAGCAGCTTATTCGCGGGGAGAACAGATACGCAGTATTTT
TRBV6-1	NA	TRBJ1-5	NA	CASKKGLGNQPQHF	TGTGCCAGCAAGAAGGGGCTAGGAAATCAGCCCCAGCATTTT
TRBV2	NA	TRBJ2-2	NA	CASYKGGAGELFF	TGTGCCAGCTATAAGGGGGGGGCCGGGGAGCTGTTTTTT
TRBV19	NA	TRBJ1-6	TRBD1	CASSMTGGVPSPLHF	TGTGCCAGTAGTATGACAGGGGGCGTCCCTTCACCCCTCCACTTT
TRBV9	NA	TRBJ1-4	NA	CASSPFLGADEKLFF	TGTGCCAGCAGCCCATTTTTGGGGGCTGATGAAAAACTGTTTTTT
TRBV25-1	NA	TRBJ1-1	TRBD1	CASSEGTVNTGAFF	TGTGCCAGCAGTGAGGGGACAGTGAACACTGGAGCTTTCTTT
TRBV28	NA	TRBJ1-1	NA	CASRVGSSEAFF	TGTGCCAGCAGGGTAGGGAGTTCTGAAGCTTTCTTT
TRBV2	NA	TRBJ2-7	TRBD2	CASRGTTGLGEQYF	TGTGCCAGCAGGGGGACTACAGGACTTGGCGAGCAGTACTTC
TRBV2	NA	TRBJ1-2	NA	CASSEWMRGYGYTF	TGTGCCAGCAGTGAATGGATGCGCGGCTATGGCTACACCTTC
TRBV7-7	NA	TRBJ2-5	NA	CASSLGGVGETQYF	TGTGCCAGCAGCTTAGGCGGGGTAGGGGAGACCCAGTACTTC
TRBV6-4	once	TRBJ1-2	NA	CASSPNHGVNYGYTF	TGTGCCAGCTCTCCCAACCACGGGGTTAACTATGGCTACACCTTC
TRBV2	NA	TRBJ1-1	NA	CASSLEGNTEAFF	TGTGCCAGCAGTCTTGAGGGGAACACTGAAGCTTTCTTT
TRBV7-9	NA	TRBJ1-1	NA	CSSTTPTGEAFF	TGTTCCAGCACCACCCCGACAGGCGAAGCTTTCTTT
TRBV19	NA	TRBJ2-3	NA	CASRLSDSSSTDTQYF	TGTGCCAGTAGGCTTTCGGACTCCTCTAGCACAGATACGCAGTATTTT
TRBV5-4	NA	TRBJ2-3	NA	CASSLDPGEMESTQYF	TGTGCCAGCAGCTTGGATCCAGGGGAGATGGAAAGTACGCAGTATTTT